The next 27 T cell receptor beta chains were all read from a single sample in a study of spatial heterogeneity in lung cancer. The time point here: sample taken at primary tumor resection. Each CDR3 protein is one row after TCRdb ran MiXCR on the 5' RACE reads. The table records about 20,000 distinct CDR3 sequences, more than 15% of them present only once. These receptors have no identified antigens. Study-level results: Expanded alpha and beta TCR counts within tumors tracked tumor mutation counts.

This material consisted of lung tumor tissue, taken at surgery. The origin of the receptors is a female donor with early-stage non-small cell lung cancer.

Many counts were recorded for this clonotype. The CDR3 protein is CASSRDYQPHTQYF. CDR3 bases: TGTGCCAGCTCACGGGACTACCAGCCCCATACGCAGTATTTT. This rearrangement joins TRBV12-3 or TRBV12-4 to TRBJ2-3, with 7 bases lining up with TRBD2. V gave up 8 bases and J gave up 7 bases; unmatched junction bases: 12. The CDR3 has 14 residues.

This chain uses TRBV7-3 with TRBJ2-3; D call uncertain. Trimming pared 4 bases from V and 2 bases from J, leaving 10 bases between. This CDR3 is 14 amino acids long. Germline V gene sequence: CDR1 SGHTA, CDR2 FQGTGA. The CDR3 sequence is CASSSIGPTDTQYF. CDR3 nucleotide sequence: TGTGCCAGCAGCTCCATCGGACCCACAGATACGCAGTATTTT.

This clonotype was detected ten times or more. V and J are TRBV5-1 and TRBJ2-1; 8 nucleotides match TRBD2. With 3 bases clipped from V and 4 bases from J, the junction kept 12 bases outside the gene matches. Germline loops: CDR1 SGHRS, CDR2 YFSETQ. The CDR3 is 17 residues long. CDR3 protein: CASSSDHSGIGYNEQFF. For the CDR3, the DNA is TGCGCCAGCAGCTCCGATCATAGCGGGATTGGATACAATGAGCAGTTCTTC.

This clonotype occurred many times. The V gene is TRBV7-8, the J gene TRBJ2-2, with 7 bases lining up with TRBD1. Trimming at V came to 1 base and at J to 6 bases, leaving 14 bases not matched to a gene. Germline-derived CDR1 and CDR2 are SGHVS and FQNEAQ. CDR3 length: 18 residues. CDR3 sequence (DNA): TGTGCCAGCAGCTTAGGCTTATGGACAGGCCGTTTCGCCGGGGAGCTGTTTTTT. Protein: CASSLGLWTGRFAGELFF.

This clonotype was detected ten times or more. V and J are TRBV29-1 and TRBJ2-5; 8 bases are shared with TRBD2. Germline CDR1 reads SQVTM; CDR2 reads ANQGSEA. The CDR3 has 14 residues. V lost 6 bases, J lost 0 bases, and 6 bases stayed unmatched. The CDR3 nucleotides read TGCAGCGTCAGCGGGAGAGTGGACCAAGAGACCCAGTACTTC. It encodes CSVSGRVDQETQYF.

In its sample, this clonotype ranks as medium-sized. The chain employs TRBV4-1 and TRBJ1-4; D gene ambiguous. The CDR3 is 15 residues long. V lost 2 bases and J lost 0, with 7 bases in between. The germline V gene has CDR1 MGHRA and CDR2 YSYEKL. CDR3 region: CASSQSHSTNEKLFF. The CDR3 nucleotides are TGCGCCAGCAGCCAAAGTCACTCAACTAATGAAAAACTGTTTTTT.

This clonotype was observed a few times. In DNA, the CDR3 is TGTGCCAGCCGCTGGGGTTCGGGTGAGCAGTTCTTC. It is translated as CASRWGSGEQFF. The chain joins TRBV18 to TRBJ2-1; D remains ambiguous. The V end lost 8 bases, the J end lost 9 bases, and 14 bases lay between the germline ends. Germline V lookup: CDR1 KGHSH, CDR2 LQKENI. This CDR3 region has 12 residues.

CDR3: CSAKGTGKGTGELFF. For the CDR3, the DNA is TGCAGTGCAAAAGGAACGGGGAAAGGTACCGGGGAGCTGTTTTTT. The chain carries TRBV20-1 and TRBJ2-2; maybe TRBD2 (5 bases). The CDR3 runs 15 residues. With 6 bases removed from V and 5 bases from J, the gap between germline ends came to 19 bases. Germline V lookup: CDR1 DFQATT, CDR2 SNEGSKA (reference sequence).

At least ten counts were recorded for this clonotype. V usage is TRBV20-1 and J usage is TRBJ2-3; TRBD1 agrees at 7 bases. The CDR3 is 14 residues long. J lost 4 bases, V lost 6 bases, and 10 bases had no gene match. Looked up from germline, CDR1 is DFQATT and CDR2 is SNEGSKA (reference sequence). The chain's CDR3 is CSALPGGSPDTQYF. CDR3 coding DNA: TGCAGTGCACTTCCAGGGGGAAGCCCAGATACGCAGTATTTT.

This clonotype showed up many times. The chain links TRBV28 to TRBJ2-1; no clear D. The V and J ends lost 5 bases and 12 bases respectively, with 14 bases between them. The CDR3 covers 12 residues. From germline, CDR1 is MDHEN and CDR2 SYDVKM. CDR3 bases: TGTGCCAGCAGTCCACGACAATACTGGCAGTTCTTC. Amino acid sequence: CASSPRQYWQFF. Variable domain in full (rest from reference TRBV28 and TRBJ2-1): DVKVTQSSRYLVKRTGEKVFLECVQDMDHENMFWYRQDPGLGLRLIYFSYDVKMKEKGDIPEGYSVSREKKERFSLILESASTNQTSMYLCASSPRQYWQFFGPGTRLTVL.

This clonotype was seen repeatedly, ten times or more. This chain uses TRBV27 with TRBJ2-7; a possible D gene is TRBD1 (5 bases). Germline lookup yields CDR1 MNHEY and CDR2 SMNVEV (reference sequence). V was shortened by 3 bases and J by 7 bases, with 13 bases between the two germline ends. The CDR3 contains 13 residues. CDR3 bases: TGTGCCAGCAGTTTCAGATCAGGGAATGAGCAGTACTTC. It encodes CASSFRSGNEQYF.

J is TRBJ2-1 and V is TRBV20-1; 9 bases line up with TRBD1. With 3 bases clipped from V and 9 bases from J, the junction kept 6 bases outside the gene matches. The CDR3 has 13 residues. The V gene's germline CDR1 is DFQATT and CDR2 SNEGSKA (reference sequence). CDR3 sequence: CSARATGGFEQFF. The CDR3 DNA follows: TGCAGTGCTAGGGCTACAGGGGGCTTTGAGCAGTTCTTC.

The chain joins TRBV20-1 to TRBJ2-1, with 12 positions matching TRBD2. V lost 8 bases to trimming and J lost 8 bases; unmatched junction nucleotides: 7. Germline values: CDR1 DFQATT, CDR2 SNEGSKA (reference sequence). The length of the CDR3 is 13 residues. This CDR3 reads CSRLAGVKDEQFF. In nucleotides, the CDR3 is TGCAGTCGACTAGCGGGAGTTAAGGATGAGCAGTTCTTC.

V usage is TRBV5-1 and J usage is TRBJ2-5, with 7 bases that match TRBD1. This CDR3 spans 15 amino acids. In germline, CDR1 is SGHRS, CDR2 YFSETQ. The V and J ends lost 4 bases and 0 bases, in that order; junction bases with no gene match: 6. The CDR3 DNA reads as TGCGCCAGCAGCCGTCAGGGGGATTACCAAGAGACCCAGTACTTC. Translating it yields CASSRQGDYQETQYF. Complete variable domain (other parts from reference TRBV5-1 and TRBJ2-5): KAGVTQTPRYLIKTRGQQVTLSCSPISGHRSVSWYQQTPGQGLQFLFEYFSETQRNKGNFPGRFSGRQFSNSRSEMNVSTLELGDSALYLCASSRQGDYQETQYFGPGTRLLVL.

This clonotype has just a few counts. The V and J genes are TRBV7-3 and TRBJ2-1, with 7 bases matching TRBD1. Germline CDR1 is SGHTA and CDR2 is FQGTGA. This CDR3 region has 12 residues. Trimming cost V 5 bases and J 6 bases; bases outside gene matches: 1. The DNA for the CDR3 is TGTGCCAGCAGCAGACAGGGCAATGAGCAGTTCTTC. Encoded protein: CASSRQGNEQFF.

J is TRBJ2-1 and V is TRBV7-9, with D hard to call. The germline V and J ends were trimmed by 2 bases and 7 bases, with 12 bases remaining between them. Per germline, CDR1 SEHNR and CDR2 FQNEAQ (reference sequence). The CDR3 length is 14 residues. Here the CDR3 DNA reads TGTGCCAGCAGCTTACCCCCCGTTGGGAATGAGCAGTTCTTC. Amino acids: CASSLPPVGNEQFF.

CDR3 protein: CASSPVHGPDTQYF. The CDR3 DNA reads TGTGCCAGCTCACCTGTCCACGGACCAGATACGCAGTATTTT. This rearrangement joins TRBV18 to TRBJ2-3; D remains unclear. This CDR3 spans 14 amino acids. Germline CDR1 KGHSH, CDR2 LQKENI. With 3 bases removed from V and 4 bases from J, the gap between germline ends came to 11 bases.

In this sample, this clonotype turned up many times. This chain uses TRBV4-2 with TRBJ2-7; 9 bases fit TRBD1. V shed 4 bases, J shed 7 bases, and the junction held 8 bases outside the gene matches. Per the germline V gene, CDR1 is LGHNA and CDR2 is YNFKEQ. This CDR3 contains 14 residues. The CDR3 nucleotides read TGTGCCAGCAGCCGCAAACAGGGGGCTGAAGAGCAGTACTTC. Protein: CASSRKQGAEEQYF.

The table lists this clonotype with a few counts. V usage is TRBV7-9 and J usage is TRBJ2-7; no clear D gene. The germline V and J ends were trimmed by 5 bases and 2 bases, with 7 bases remaining between them. There are 12 residues in the CDR3. Germline V gene sequence: CDR1 SEHNR, CDR2 FQNEAQ (reference sequence). The CDR3 coding sequence is TGTGCCAGCAGCCTCGACACCTACGAGCAGTACTTC. It encodes CASSLDTYEQYF.

This clonotype has a count of ten or more. The CDR3, as DNA: TGTGCCAGCAGTAACTCGCGGGGTTGGGAGACCCAGTACTTC. Its translation: CASSNSRGWETQYF. The chain couples TRBV27 to TRBJ2-5; TRBD2 might be the D (6 bases). The CDR3 runs 14 residues. The V end was cut by 5 bases, the J end by 5 bases, with 15 bases between. CDR1 is MNHEY and CDR2 is SMNVEV in the germline V gene (reference sequence).

The table lists this clonotype with a few counts. The rearrangement uses TRBV5-6 and TRBJ2-1; TRBD2 aligns across 7 bases. The length of the CDR3 is 15 residues. CDR1 is SGHDT and CDR2 is YYEEEE in the germline V gene. V shed 3 bases, J shed 8 bases, and the junction held 11 bases outside the gene matches. DNA of the CDR3: TGTGCCAGCAGCTCAACCGGGGAGGGTCGGTATGAGCAGTTCTTC. Its protein product is CASSSTGEGRYEQFF.

This clonotype was seen a few times. This chain joins TRBV5-6 and TRBJ2-5; D gene unclear. The V end lost 0 bases, the J end lost 5 bases, and 5 bases lay between the germline ends. CDR1 and CDR2 (germline): SGHDT, YYEEEE. The CDR3 has 12 amino acids. CDR3 residues: CASSLEQETQYF. DNA for the CDR3: TGTGCCAGCAGCTTGGAACAGGAGACCCAGTACTTC. Combining the CDR3 with reference TRBV5-6 and TRBJ2-5 gives the whole variable domain DAGVTQSPTHLIKTRGQQVTLRCSPKSGHDTVSWYQQALGQGPQFIFQYYEEEERQRGNFPDRFSGHQFPNYSSELNVNALLLGDSALYLCASSLEQETQYFGPGTRLLVL.

This clonotype appeared a few times. The chain recombines TRBV5-4 with TRBJ2-3; no clear D. Germline V lookup: CDR1 SGHNT, CDR2 YYREEE (reference sequence). Trimming cost V 0 bases and J 3 bases, with 8 bases left between them. This CDR3 contains 14 residues. The CDR3 coding sequence is TGTGCCAGCAGCTTGGAGTCTAGTACAGATACGCAGTATTTT. This translates into CASSLESSTDTQYF.

This clonotype was detected many times. The CDR3: CASSPPLPGGSETQYF. In DNA, the CDR3 is TGTGCCAGCAGTCCCCCTCTACCGGGAGGTTCAGAGACCCAGTACTTC. The chain combines TRBV28 with TRBJ2-5, with TRBD2 matching 7 bases. Germline V CDR1 and CDR2: MDHEN, SYDVKM. V shed 5 bases and J 4 bases; nucleotides not matched to a gene: 13. CDR3 length: 16 residues. The whole variable domain, filled in from reference TRBV28 and TRBJ2-5, reads DVKVTQSSRYLVKRTGEKVFLECVQDMDHENMFWYRQDPGLGLRLIYFSYDVKMKEKGDIPEGYSVSREKKERFSLILESASTNQTSMYLCASSPPLPGGSETQYFGPGTRLLVL.

This clonotype was counted ten times or more. This chain links TRBV4-1 with TRBJ2-7, with 11 bases lining up with TRBD1. J was trimmed by 6 bases and V by 7 bases; bases with no gene match: 8. Germline loops: CDR1 MGHRA, CDR2 YSYEKL. This CDR3 is 14 amino acids long. Here the CDR3 reads CASKAGTGGREQYF. The CDR3 nucleotides are TGCGCCAGCAAAGCCGGGACAGGGGGGCGCGAGCAGTACTTC.

This clonotype has only a few counts. The chain uses TRBV20-1 and TRBJ2-3, with 11 bases fitting TRBD2. Trimming took 2 bases from V and 0 from J; bases not matched to a gene: 7. CDR1 DFQATT and CDR2 SNEGSKA come from the germline V gene (reference sequence). The CDR3 contains 17 residues. CDR3 region: CSARHPTSGESTDTQYF. CDR3 nucleotides: TGCAGTGCTAGACATCCGACTAGCGGGGAAAGCACAGATACGCAGTATTTT.

Ten or more counts support this clonotype. The V call is TRBV5-1, the J call TRBJ2-2; D not certain. CDR3 length equals 13 residues. Germline assignment: CDR1 SGHRS and CDR2 YFSETQ. Trimming pared 4 bases from V and 3 bases from J, leaving 7 bases between. CDR3 region: CASSPGYTGELFF. The CDR3 region has the DNA TGCGCCAGCAGCCCCGGGTACACCGGGGAGCTGTTTTTT.